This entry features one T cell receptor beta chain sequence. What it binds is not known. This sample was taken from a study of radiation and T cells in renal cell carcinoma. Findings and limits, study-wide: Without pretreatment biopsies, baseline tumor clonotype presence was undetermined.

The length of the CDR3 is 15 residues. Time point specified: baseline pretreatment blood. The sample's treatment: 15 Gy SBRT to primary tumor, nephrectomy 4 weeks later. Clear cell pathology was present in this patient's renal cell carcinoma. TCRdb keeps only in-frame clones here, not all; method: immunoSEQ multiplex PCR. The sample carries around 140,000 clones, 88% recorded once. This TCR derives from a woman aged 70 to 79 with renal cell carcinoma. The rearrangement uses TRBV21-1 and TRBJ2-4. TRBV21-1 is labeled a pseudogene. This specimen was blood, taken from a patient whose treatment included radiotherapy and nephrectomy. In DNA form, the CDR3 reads TGTGCCAGCAGCGGGAAGACTCTAGCCAAAAACATTCAGTACTTC. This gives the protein CASSGKTLAKNIQYF.